A selection of T cell receptor beta chains follows, all from one sample in a study of cytomegalovirus exposure and HLA in healthy donors. Using immunoSEQ multiplex PCR, the repertoire was profiled, and TCRdb retains in-frame clones only, with some absent. Here the sample spans more than 75,000 clones, about four fifths being singletons. Input material: PBMCs. All receptors come from a woman under 30 in good health and CMV-seropositive. Each CDR3 is given with its conserved first and last residue. Each record gives: V gene, J gene, D gene, clone size, CDR3 protein, CDR3 DNA. The D gene is left open where the match is weak. Not every row has a clone size; where given, it reads once, few, many or a size class.

TRBV5-4	TRBJ2-2	TRBD2	NA	CASSPPGTRGAGELFF	TGTGCCAGCAGCCCCCCGGGGACTAGAGGTGCCGGGGAGCTGTTTTTT
TRBV7-2	TRBJ2-1	NA	NA	CASSAYSYGLADFF	TGTGCCAGCAGCGCTTATTCGTATGGACTGGCGGATTTCTTC
TRBV7-6	TRBJ2-7	NA	NA	CASSPAGVSYEQYF	TGTGCCAGCAGCCCAGCGGGCGTCTCCTACGAGCAGTACTTC
TRBV6-5	TRBJ2-5	NA	NA	CASSYNRNQETQYF	TGTGCCAGCAGTTACAACAGGAACCAAGAGACCCAGTACTTC
TRBV7-9	TRBJ1-5	TRBD1	few	CASSLGDRNRGQPQHF	TGTGCCAGCAGCTTAGGGGACAGAAATCGAGGTCAGCCCCAGCATTTT
TRBV5-4	TRBJ1-2	TRBD1	NA	CASRRTGLLYGYTF	TGTGCCAGCAGACGGACAGGGCTTCTCTATGGCTACACCTTC
TRBV29-1	TRBJ2-6	TRBD1	NA	CSVQTGERITGANVLTF	TGCAGCGTCCAGACAGGGGAGAGGATTACTGGGGCCAACGTCCTGACTTTC
TRBV7-8	TRBJ2-4	NA	NA	CASSPQDRPFVQYF	TGTGCCAGCAGCCCGCAAGACAGACCGTTCGTTCAGTACTTC
TRBV20-1	TRBJ2-7	NA	NA	CSAADNYEQYF	TGCAGTGCCGCGGACAACTACGAGCAGTACTTC
TRBV6-6	TRBJ1-5	TRBD1	NA	CASSDRDNEPQHF	TGTGCCAGCAGTGACAGGGATAATGAGCCCCAGCATTTT
TRBV27	TRBJ2-7	NA	NA	CASSFAGYEQYF	TGTGCCAGCAGTTTCGCGGGCTACGAGCAGTACTTC
TRBV18	TRBJ1-5	NA	once	CASSPTGPTADSNQPQHF	TGTGCCAGCTCACCGACAGGTCCCACCGCCGATAGCAATCAGCCCCAGCATTTT
TRBV28	TRBJ1-1	TRBD1	NA	CASSLRTGNTEAFF	TGTGCCAGCAGTCTCCGGACAGGGAACACTGAAGCTTTCTTT
TRBV28	TRBJ1-2	NA	few	CASTAAIRGGYTF	TGTGCCAGCACGGCCGCGATCCGCGGTGGCTACACCTTC
TRBV6-5	TRBJ1-1	NA	NA	CASSHSLGLEDTEAFF	TGTGCCAGCAGTCACTCGTTGGGACTTGAGGACACTGAAGCTTTCTTT
TRBV15	TRBJ2-1	NA	NA	CATSRDQNNEQFF	TGTGCCACCAGCAGAGATCAGAACAATGAGCAGTTCTTC
TRBV28	TRBJ1-2	NA	NA	CASSTQGYGYTF	TGTGCCAGCAGTACACAGGGCTATGGCTACACCTTC
TRBV7-9	TRBJ2-1	NA	NA	CASSFRGGAGEQFF	TGTGCCAGCAGCTTCAGGGGAGGGGCTGGTGAGCAGTTCTTC
TRBV5-4	TRBJ1-3	NA	NA	CASSTGSGNTIYF	TGTGCCAGCAGTACAGGGTCTGGAAACACCATATATTTT
TRBV11-2	TRBJ1-2	TRBD1	once	CASSETGDYGYTF	TGTGCCAGCAGCGAGACAGGGGACTATGGCTACACCTTC
TRBV18	TRBJ1-1	NA	NA	CASSQLDTTEAFF	TGTGCCAGCTCACAATTGGACACTACTGAAGCTTTCTTT
TRBV19	TRBJ1-1	TRBD1	few	CASSIGQGNTEAFF	TGTGCCAGTAGTATAGGACAGGGGAACACTGAAGCTTTCTTT
TRBV6-1	TRBJ2-7	NA	NA	CASSEDYPLSREQYF	TGTGCCAGCAGTGAAGACTACCCCCTCTCTCGGGAGCAGTACTTC
TRBV6-5	TRBJ1-2	NA	NA	CASSYEVRSYGYTF	TGTGCCAGCAGTTACGAAGTGCGTTCCTATGGCTACACCTTC
TRBV28	TRBJ1-4	NA	NA	CASTINGQRINEKLFF	TGTGCCAGCACCATCAACGGACAAAGAATTAATGAAAAACTGTTTTTT
TRBV4-2	TRBJ2-5	TRBD2	NA	CASSQETSGSPETQYF	TGTGCCAGCAGCCAAGAGACTAGCGGGAGCCCAGAGACCCAGTACTTC
TRBV28	TRBJ2-5	NA	NA	CASSSTPRGGRETQYF	TGTGCCAGCAGTTCCACACCGAGGGGGGGTCGGGAGACCCAGTACTTC
TRBV7-6	TRBJ2-7	NA	NA	CASSLGEHASYEQYF	TGTGCCAGCAGCTTGGGAGAACACGCGTCTTACGAGCAGTACTTC
TRBV14	TRBJ2-4	NA	NA	CASSQDIGGPAKNIQYF	TGTGCCAGCAGCCAAGATATCGGGGGGCCAGCCAAAAACATTCAGTACTTC
TRBV15	TRBJ1-5	TRBD1	NA	CATSRSRQGGQPQHF	TGTGCCACCAGCAGATCCCGACAAGGGGGCCAGCCCCAGCATTTT
TRBV10-3	TRBJ1-5	NA	few	CAIQNNQPQHF	TGTGCCATTCAAAATAATCAGCCCCAGCATTTT
TRBV7-9	TRBJ2-5	TRBD2	NA	CASSLRLAVQETQYF	TGTGCCAGCAGCTTAAGACTAGCGGTACAAGAGACCCAGTACTTC
TRBV7-2	TRBJ2-7	TRBD1	once	CASTPRGGQGGYEQYF	TGTGCCAGCACCCCGAGGGGAGGACAGGGGGGCTACGAGCAGTACTTC
TRBV6-5	TRBJ2-4	TRBD2	NA	CASSSRAGGLNIQYF	TGTGCCAGCAGTTCCAGAGCGGGGGGGCTGAACATTCAGTACTTC
TRBV2	TRBJ2-7	TRBD1	NA	CASSETGQGYEQYF	TGTGCCAGCAGTGAAACGGGACAGGGCTACGAGCAGTACTTC
TRBV7-3	TRBJ2-1	NA	NA	CASSPLVAVSYNEQFF	TGTGCCAGCAGCCCCCTCGTCGCGGTATCCTACAATGAGCAGTTCTTC